What follows are 24 T cell receptor beta chains derived from one specimen sequenced in a study of control samples from healthy donors and cancer patients. Sequenced by immunoSEQ multiplex PCR; TCRdb stores in-frame clones only, minus some. This sample has 100,000 to 150,000 clones; approximately 95% occur once, and the top ten carry 3.6%. The specimen sequenced was blood. These receptors were obtained from a man aged 25 to 45 in good health.

The V call is TRBV7-9, the J call TRBJ1-6; the D is unclear. The CDR3 has 16 residues. Between the trimmed V and J ends, which lost 3 bases and 3 bases, there was a span of 12 bases. Germline V gene data show CDR1 as SEHNR and CDR2 as FQNEAQ (reference sequence). The CDR3: CASSFHVGVYNSPLHF. CDR3 nucleotides: TGTGCCAGCAGCTTCCACGTCGGGGTCTATAATTCACCCCTCCACTTT.

The chain joins TRBV4-1 to TRBJ2-2; the match to TRBD2 covers 12 bases. V shed 5 bases, J shed 4 bases, and the junction held 20 bases outside the gene matches. This CDR3 contains 21 residues. Looked up from germline, CDR1 is MGHRA and CDR2 is YSYEKL. DNA for the CDR3: TGCGCCAGCAGCTACCTTTTATCGACTAGCGGGGGTCGAAGGGGCACCGGGGAGCTGTTTTTT. Protein: CASSYLLSTSGGRRGTGELFF.

The chain employs TRBV27 and TRBJ2-1; D may be TRBD2 (6 bases). With 1 base removed from V and 8 bases from J, the gap between germline ends came to 15 bases. The CDR3 runs to 15 residues. Germline V CDR1 and CDR2: MNHEY, SMNVEV (reference sequence). The CDR3 DNA sequence: TGTGCCAGCAGTTTATACAGCGGAGCGGGCGATGAGCAGTTCTTC. Encoded protein: CASSLYSGAGDEQFF.

The chain is built from TRBV9 and TRBJ2-7, with TRBD2 as a possible D gene (5 bases). The germline V gene encodes CDR1 SGDLS and CDR2 YYNGEE. This CDR3 region has 13 residues. V was clipped by 0 bases and J by 6 bases, with 10 bases between them. The CDR3 coding sequence is TGTGCCAGCAGCGTAGAGGGTCGGGGCGAGCAGTACTTC. The encoded protein is CASSVEGRGEQYF.

The chain uses TRBV11-3 and TRBJ2-7; perhaps TRBD2 as D (6 bases). Trimming removed 4 bases from V and 7 bases from J, with 11 bases in between. The CDR3 loop spans 12 amino acids. Germline V lookup: CDR1 SGHNT, CDR2 YENEEA. The CDR3 region is CASSSQAGEQYF. CDR3 coding DNA: TGTGCCAGCAGCTCACAGGCGGGGGAGCAGTACTTC.

The genes are TRBV19 and TRBJ2-5; 7 nucleotides match TRBD1. The CDR3 runs to 14 residues. Germline values: CDR1 LNHDA, CDR2 SQIVND (reference sequence). With V trimmed by 7 bases and J by 4 bases, 9 bases remained unmatched. The CDR3 spells CASTSDRVGETQYF. As DNA, the CDR3 is TGTGCCAGTACTTCAGACAGGGTAGGAGAGACCCAGTACTTC. Full variable domain (remainder filled in from reference TRBV19 and TRBJ2-5): DGGITQSPKYLFRKEGQNVTLSCEQNLNHDAMYWYRQDPGQGLRLIYYSQIVNDFQKGDIAEGYSVSREKKESFPLTVTSAQKNPTAFYLCASTSDRVGETQYFGPGTRLLVL.

The J gene is TRBJ1-2, the V gene TRBV20-1; TRBD1 agrees at 8 bases. V trimming: 3 bases; J trimming: 8 bases; junction bases outside the gene matches: 14. CDR3 size: 15 residues. Per germline, CDR1 DFQATT and CDR2 SNEGSKA (reference sequence). CDR3 sequence: CSASRNTGGARGYTF. In nucleotides, the CDR3 is TGCAGTGCTAGTAGAAACACAGGGGGAGCGCGGGGCTACACCTTC.

V is TRBV6-4 and J is TRBJ1-5; 9 nucleotides match TRBD1. J lost 0 bases, V lost 7 bases, and 13 bases had no gene match. CDR1 MRHNA and CDR2 SNTAGT come from the germline V gene. CDR3 size: 18 residues. CDR3 residues: CASTKTDRGLNSNQPQHF. CDR3 DNA: TGTGCCAGCACCAAAACGGACAGGGGACTCAATAGCAATCAGCCCCAGCATTTT.

The chain links TRBV9 to TRBJ2-2; 9 bases agree with TRBD2. This CDR3 contains 15 residues. Germline assignment: CDR1 SGDLS and CDR2 YYNGEE. V gave up 3 bases and J gave up 7 bases; unmatched junction bases: 7. The CDR3: CASSAPGLASGELFF. The DNA of the CDR3 is TGTGCCAGCAGCGCGCCGGGACTAGCAAGCGGGGAGCTGTTTTTT.

The chain couples TRBV7-9 to TRBJ2-3; 8 nucleotides align to TRBD1. V lost 2 bases and J lost 5; bases outside the gene matches: 6. Germline CDR1 reads SEHNR; CDR2 reads FQNEAQ (reference sequence). The CDR3 loop spans 15 amino acids. The CDR3, as DNA: TGTGCCAGCAGCTTAAGACAAGGGACAGGAGATACGCAGTATTTT. This encodes CASSLRQGTGDTQYF.

The CDR3 DNA follows: TGTGCCAGCAGCTTAGATCCTAGCGGGGGCACAGATACGCAGTATTTT. As protein: CASSLDPSGGTDTQYF. This chain connects TRBV7-2 to TRBJ2-3; 9 bases align to TRBD2. Germline CDR1 and CDR2: SGHTA and FQGNSA. Trimming cost V 1 base and J 1 base; bases outside gene matches: 3. The CDR3 is made up of 16 amino acids.

The chain links TRBV5-1 to TRBJ2-7; 12 positions agree with TRBD1. CDR3 length: 16 amino acids. CDR1 SGHRS and CDR2 YFSETQ come from the germline V gene. The J segment lost 7 bases and the V segment lost 1 base, leaving 9 bases of the junction unmatched. The CDR3 loop is CASSLYPGQGAREQYF. The CDR3 DNA follows: TGCGCCAGCAGCTTGTATCCGGGACAGGGGGCGCGGGAGCAGTACTTC.

The genes are TRBV6-5 and TRBJ2-5, with D unresolved. The V end lost 5 bases, the J end lost 7 bases, and 14 bases lay between the germline ends. The CDR3 runs 13 residues. Germline-derived CDR1 and CDR2 are MNHEY and SVGAGI. The CDR3 here is CASSMHLDGTQYF. CDR3 DNA sequence: TGTGCCAGCAGTATGCACCTTGACGGGACCCAGTACTTC.

This chain links TRBV6-2 or TRBV6-3 with TRBJ2-5, with D possibly TRBD1 on 5 matching bases. Germline assignment: CDR1 MNHEY and CDR2 SVGEGT. The CDR3 is 16 residues long. V lost 6 bases to trimming and J lost 5 bases, with 22 bases between them. The CDR3 here is CASSRRPVPGSETQYF. The CDR3 region has the DNA TGTGCCAGCAGCCGCCGACCGGTGCCAGGGTCGGAGACCCAGTACTTC.

This clone was counted once. This chain connects TRBV9 to TRBJ2-3; 8 nucleotides match TRBD1. From germline, CDR1 is SGDLS and CDR2 YYNGEE. With 5 bases clipped from V and 2 bases from J, the junction kept 7 bases outside the gene matches. CDR3 length: 15 amino acids. CDR3 nucleotide sequence: TGTGCCAGCAGTTACAGGGGGGCAAACACAGATACGCAGTATTTT. Translating it yields CASSYRGANTDTQYF.

V and J are TRBV5-6 and TRBJ2-7; TRBD1 is a possible D gene (6 bases). CDR3 length: 15 amino acids. Per the germline V gene, CDR1 is SGHDT and CDR2 is YYEEEE. The V end lost 3 bases, the J end lost 5 bases, and 18 bases lay between the germline ends. The CDR3 protein is CASSSGTLRIHEQYF. The CDR3 region has the DNA TGTGCCAGCAGCTCCGGGACACTGAGAATCCACGAGCAGTACTTC.

The chain carries TRBV27 and TRBJ1-4; D might be TRBD1 (6 bases). Germline values: CDR1 MNHEY, CDR2 SMNVEV (reference sequence). V was shortened by 0 bases and J by 7 bases, with 12 bases between the two germline ends. This CDR3 spans 15 amino acids. The CDR3 nucleotides are TGTGCCAGCAGTTTATCGGGGGGCGGCGGTGAAAAACTGTTTTTT. Its protein is CASSLSGGGGEKLFF.

V usage is TRBV6-2 or TRBV6-3 and J usage is TRBJ1-6; D ambiguous. Germline CDR1 and CDR2: MNHEY and SVGEGT. V gave up 6 bases and J gave up 5 bases, with 14 bases separating them. This CDR3 spans 15 amino acids. CDR3 sequence (DNA): TGTGCCAGCAGCCGAGGTGGGAACGATAATTCACCCCTCCACTTT. Protein: CASSRGGNDNSPLHF.

The chain links TRBV6-2 or TRBV6-3 to TRBJ2-2; 10 positions agree with TRBD2. This CDR3 comprises 15 residues. J was trimmed by 3 bases and V by 6 bases; bases with no gene match: 4. The germline V gene encodes CDR1 MNHEY and CDR2 SVGEGT. The CDR3 sequence: CASSPSGRYTGELFF. In DNA, the CDR3 is TGTGCCAGCAGCCCTAGCGGGAGATACACCGGGGAGCTGTTTTTT.

The count of this clone is one. This rearrangement joins TRBV10-3 to TRBJ2-1; 7 bases align to TRBD1. The CDR3 length is 14 residues. CDR1 is ENHRY, CDR2 SYGVKD, per germline. V shed 4 bases and J 6 bases; nucleotides not matched to a gene: 6. CDR3 residues: CAISGGQDFNEQFF. The CDR3 coding sequence is TGTGCCATCAGTGGCGGACAGGATTTCAATGAGCAGTTCTTC.

V is TRBV19 and J is TRBJ1-2; tentatively, D is TRBD1 (5 bases). Germline CDR1 is LNHDA and CDR2 is SQIVND (reference sequence). V was shortened by 3 bases and J by 4 bases, with 15 bases between the two germline ends. The length of the CDR3 is 15 residues. For the CDR3, the DNA is TGTGCCAGTAGTATGACAGCCAGATTCAGCTATGGCTACACCTTC. It translates to CASSMTARFSYGYTF.

The J gene is TRBJ2-5, the V gene TRBV6-6; TRBD1 agrees at 9 bases. Trimming cost V 0 bases and J 4 bases; bases outside gene matches: 3. The CDR3 consists of 15 residues. Germline V gene lookup returns CDR1 MNHNY and CDR2 SVGAGI (reference sequence). The CDR3 region is CASSYSTGGGETQYF. The CDR3 DNA sequence: TGTGCCAGCAGTTACTCGACAGGGGGAGGAGAGACCCAGTACTTC.

This clone was observed a single time. This chain connects TRBV27 to TRBJ2-7; the D gene could be TRBD1 or TRBD2 (5 bases each). V lost 5 bases, J lost 5 bases, and 19 bases lay in between. Looked up from germline, CDR1 is MNHEY and CDR2 is SMNVEV (reference sequence). This CDR3 has 15 amino acids. The CDR3 DNA is TGTGCCAGCAGTCTACCCGGGACCTTCTTCCACGAGCAGTACTTC. It is translated as CASSLPGTFFHEQYF.

The CDR3, as DNA: TGTGCCAGCAGTGAAGAGAGCCCGAGGAATAATTCACCCCTCCACTTT. It codes for CASSEESPRNNSPLHF. This rearrangement joins TRBV2 to TRBJ1-6; no definite D call. The CDR3 is 16 residues long. The V and J ends lost 1 base and 5 bases respectively, with 12 bases between them. The germline V gene has CDR1 SNHLY and CDR2 FYNNEI.